The following is a T cell receptor (beta chain) sequence with its context. This sample is drawn from a study of blood T cell repertoires in COVID-19. Libraries were prepared by immunoSEQ multiplex PCR; TCRdb keeps only in-frame clonotypes and omits some of them. The sample contains some 140,000 clones, roughly 86% of which appear only once. Trimming shortened V by 0 bases and J by 4 bases, and 7 bases separated the two germline ends. Germline V gene data show CDR1 as PRHDT and CDR2 as FYEKMQ (reference sequence). The CDR3 loop spans 14 amino acids. The receptor was isolated from a human donor in a cohort sampled during active COVID-19. V gene TRBV13 combines with J gene TRBJ1-5; maybe TRBD1 (6 bases). The sample was peripheral blood. The CDR3 is CASSLGDRNQPQHF. CDR3 nucleotides: TGTGCCAGCAGCTTAGGAGACAGGAATCAGCCCCAGCATTTT.